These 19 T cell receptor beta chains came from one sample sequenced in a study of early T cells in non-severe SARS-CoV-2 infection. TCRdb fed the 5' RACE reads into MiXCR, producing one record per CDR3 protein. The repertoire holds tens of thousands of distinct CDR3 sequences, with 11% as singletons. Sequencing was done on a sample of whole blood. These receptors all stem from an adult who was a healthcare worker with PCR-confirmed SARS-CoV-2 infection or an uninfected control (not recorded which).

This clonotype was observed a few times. The CDR3 bases are TGTGCCAGCAGCCAAACTGGATGGGACACGAACACCGGGGAGCTGTTTTTT. Protein: CASSQTGWDTNTGELFF. This sequence joins TRBV3-1 and TRBJ2-2, with TRBD1 as a possible D gene (6 bases). V was clipped by 2 bases and J by 0 bases, with 13 bases between them. The germline CDR1 and CDR2 sequences are LGHDT and YNNKEL (reference sequence). The CDR3 covers 17 residues.

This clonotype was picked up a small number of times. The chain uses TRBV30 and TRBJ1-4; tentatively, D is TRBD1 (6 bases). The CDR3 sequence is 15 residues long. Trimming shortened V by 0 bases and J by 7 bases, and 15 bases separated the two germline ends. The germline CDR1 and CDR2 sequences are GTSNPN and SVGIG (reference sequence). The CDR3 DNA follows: TGTGCCTGGAGTGTACAGTACAGGGCAAGTGAAAAACTGTTTTTT. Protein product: CAWSVQYRASEKLFF.

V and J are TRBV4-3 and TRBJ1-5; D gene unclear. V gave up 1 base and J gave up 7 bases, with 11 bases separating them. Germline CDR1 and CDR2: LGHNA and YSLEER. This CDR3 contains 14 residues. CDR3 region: CASSQVGGGQPQHF. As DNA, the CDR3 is TGCGCCAGCAGCCAAGTAGGCGGTGGACAGCCCCAGCATTTT.

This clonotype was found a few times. CDR3 protein: CAISEAIRVTYNEQFF. CDR3 coding DNA: TGTGCCATCAGTGAGGCGATCAGGGTCACCTACAATGAGCAGTTCTTC. V and J are TRBV10-3 and TRBJ2-1; tentative D call: TRBD1 (5 bases). The CDR3 spans 16 residues. V lost 2 bases, J lost 2 bases, and 13 bases lay in between. In germline, CDR1 is ENHRY, CDR2 SYGVKD.

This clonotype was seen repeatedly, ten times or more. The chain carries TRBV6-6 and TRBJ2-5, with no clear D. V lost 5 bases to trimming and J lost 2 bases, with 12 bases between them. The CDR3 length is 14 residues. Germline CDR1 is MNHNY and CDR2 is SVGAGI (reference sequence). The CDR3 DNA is TGTGCCAGCAGTCACCCGAGATTGCAAGAGACCCAGTACTTC. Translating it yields CASSHPRLQETQYF.

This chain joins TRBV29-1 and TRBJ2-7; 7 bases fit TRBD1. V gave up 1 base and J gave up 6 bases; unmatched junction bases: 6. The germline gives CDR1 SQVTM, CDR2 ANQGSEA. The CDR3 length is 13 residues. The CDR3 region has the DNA TGCAGCGTTGAAGGACCTTCAGGGGGCGAGCAGTACTTC. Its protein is CSVEGPSGGEQYF.

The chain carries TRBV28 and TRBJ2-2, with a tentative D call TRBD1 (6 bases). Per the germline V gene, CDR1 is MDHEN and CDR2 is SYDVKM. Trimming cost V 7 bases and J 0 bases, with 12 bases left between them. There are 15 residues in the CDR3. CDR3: CASIQGAPNTGELFF. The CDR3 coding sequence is TGTGCCAGCATACAGGGAGCCCCGAACACCGGGGAGCTGTTTTTT.

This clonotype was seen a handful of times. CDR3 in amino acids: CASSRGADQETQYF. For the CDR3, the DNA is TGTGCCAGCTCACGGGGGGCTGACCAAGAGACCCAGTACTTC. The rearrangement links TRBV18 to TRBJ2-5; D is perhaps TRBD1 or TRBD2 (6 bases each). The length of the CDR3 is 14 residues. V was cut by 4 bases and J by 0 bases, with 9 bases left in between. Germline V CDR1 and CDR2: KGHSH, LQKENI.

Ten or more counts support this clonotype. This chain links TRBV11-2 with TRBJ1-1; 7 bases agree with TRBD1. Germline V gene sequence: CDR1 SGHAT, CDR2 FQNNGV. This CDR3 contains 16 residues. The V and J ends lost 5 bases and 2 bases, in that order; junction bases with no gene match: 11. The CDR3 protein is CASSPSPGTVNTEAFF. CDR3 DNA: TGTGCCAGCAGCCCTTCCCCCGGGACAGTAAACACTGAAGCTTTCTTT. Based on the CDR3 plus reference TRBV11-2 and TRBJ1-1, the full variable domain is EAGVAQSPRYKIIEKRQSVAFWCNPISGHATLYWYQQILGQGPKLLIQFQNNGVVDDSQLPKDRFSAERLKGVDSTLKIQPAKLEDSAVYLCASSPSPGTVNTEAFFGQGTRLTVV.

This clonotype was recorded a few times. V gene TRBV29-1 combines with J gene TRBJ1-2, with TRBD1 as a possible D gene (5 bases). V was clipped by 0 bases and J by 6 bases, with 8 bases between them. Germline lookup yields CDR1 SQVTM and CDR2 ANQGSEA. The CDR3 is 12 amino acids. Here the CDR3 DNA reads TGCAGCGTTGAAGATCGACAGCATGGCTACACCTTC. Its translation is CSVEDRQHGYTF.

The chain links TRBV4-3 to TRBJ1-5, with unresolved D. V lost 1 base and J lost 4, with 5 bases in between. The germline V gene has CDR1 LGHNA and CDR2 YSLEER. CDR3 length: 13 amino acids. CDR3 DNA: TGCGCCAGCAGCCAAGGACCGAATCAGCCCCAGCATTTT. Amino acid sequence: CASSQGPNQPQHF.

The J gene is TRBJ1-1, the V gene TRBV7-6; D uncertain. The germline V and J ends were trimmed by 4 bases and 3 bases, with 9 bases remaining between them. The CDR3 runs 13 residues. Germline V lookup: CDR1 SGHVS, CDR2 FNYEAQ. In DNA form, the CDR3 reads TGTGCCAGCAGCTCTGGACCGGACACTGAAGCTTTCTTT. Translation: CASSSGPDTEAFF.

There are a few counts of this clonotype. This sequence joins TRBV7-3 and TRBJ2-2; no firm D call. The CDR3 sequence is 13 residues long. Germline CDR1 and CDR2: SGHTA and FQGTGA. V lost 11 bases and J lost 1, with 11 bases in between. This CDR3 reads CASSPGNTGELFF. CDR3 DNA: TGTGCCTCCTCCCCAGGGAACACCGGGGAGCTGTTTTTT. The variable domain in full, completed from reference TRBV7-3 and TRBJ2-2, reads GAGVSQTPSNKVTEKGKYVELRCDPISGHTALYWYRQSLGQGPEFLIYFQGTGAADDSGLPNDRFFAVRPEGSVSTLKIQRTERGDSAVYLCASSPGNTGELFFGEGSRLTVL.

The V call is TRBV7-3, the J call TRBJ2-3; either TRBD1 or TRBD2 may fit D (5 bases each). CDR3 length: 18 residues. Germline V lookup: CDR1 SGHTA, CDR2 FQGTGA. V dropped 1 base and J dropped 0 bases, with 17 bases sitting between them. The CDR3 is CASSLIWDASSSTDTQYF. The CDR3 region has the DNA TGTGCCAGCAGCTTAATCTGGGACGCATCATCTAGCACAGATACGCAGTATTTT.

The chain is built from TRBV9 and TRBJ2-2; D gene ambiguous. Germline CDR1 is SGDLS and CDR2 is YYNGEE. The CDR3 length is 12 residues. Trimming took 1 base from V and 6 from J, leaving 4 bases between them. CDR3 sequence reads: CASSVSAGELFF. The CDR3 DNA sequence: TGTGCCAGCAGCGTATCTGCCGGGGAGCTGTTTTTT.

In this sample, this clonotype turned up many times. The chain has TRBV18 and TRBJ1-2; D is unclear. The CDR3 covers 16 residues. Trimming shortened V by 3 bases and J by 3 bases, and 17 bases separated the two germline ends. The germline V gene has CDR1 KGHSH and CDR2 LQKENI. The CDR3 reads CASSPWRTPPHYGYTF. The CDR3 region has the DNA TGTGCCAGCTCACCCTGGAGGACCCCCCCCCACTATGGCTACACCTTC.

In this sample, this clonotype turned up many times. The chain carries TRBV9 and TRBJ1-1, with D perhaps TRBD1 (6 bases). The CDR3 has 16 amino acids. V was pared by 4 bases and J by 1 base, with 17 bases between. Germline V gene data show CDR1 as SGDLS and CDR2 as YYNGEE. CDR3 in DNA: TGTGCCAGCAGCACCGCATACAGGGCCACGAACACTGAAGCTTTCTTT. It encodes CASSTAYRATNTEAFF.

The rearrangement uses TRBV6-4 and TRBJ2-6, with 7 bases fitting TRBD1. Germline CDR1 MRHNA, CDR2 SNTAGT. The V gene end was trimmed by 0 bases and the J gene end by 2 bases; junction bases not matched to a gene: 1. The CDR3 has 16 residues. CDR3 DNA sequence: TGTGCCAGCAGTGACTCAGGGGGCGCTGGGGCCAACGTCCTGACTTTC. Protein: CASSDSGGAGANVLTF.

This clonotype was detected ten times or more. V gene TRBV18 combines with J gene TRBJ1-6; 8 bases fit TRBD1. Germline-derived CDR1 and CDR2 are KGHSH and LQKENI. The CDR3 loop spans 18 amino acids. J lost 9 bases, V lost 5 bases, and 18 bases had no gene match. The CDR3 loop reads CASSSQGAPDPIVSPLHF. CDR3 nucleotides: TGTGCCAGCTCATCTCAGGGGGCTCCGGACCCAATCGTTTCACCCCTCCACTTT.